This T cell receptor (beta chain) was profiled in a study of T cells in Graves' hyperthyroidism and ophthalmopathy. Graves' hyperthyroidism showing no ophthalmopathy progression within 18 months was considered stable. This clonotype turned up a few times. TCR beta CDR3 region amplification was performed from RNA transcripts. First-round RT-PCR targeting the TCR CDR3 was performed with the HTBI primer set. TCRdb called the multiplex PCR reads again in MiXCR, with one record for every CDR3 protein. Here the sample spans roughly 740,000 distinct CDR3 sequences, 15% to 20% being singletons. The length of the CDR3 is 12 residues. V lost 0 bases to trimming and J lost 13 bases, with 10 bases between them.

This sequence joins TRBV12-3 or TRBV12-4 and TRBJ2-1; D may be TRBD1 or TRBD2 (7 bases each). This receptor was identified in a man aged 18-30 years with Graves' hyperthyroidism. Material: blood. CDR3 protein: CASSLAGGGQFF. DNA for the CDR3: TGTGCCAGCAGTTTAGCGGGAGGGGGCCAGTTCTTC.